This T cell receptor (beta chain) was recovered during a study of blood T cell repertoires in COVID-19. Whole-study context: T cells, B-cell-depleted T cells, or PBMCs provided the cDNA or gDNA that served as material.

CDR1 is SGHDN and CDR2 is FVKESK in the germline V gene. Trimming took 1 base from V and 7 from J, leaving 14 bases between them. This CDR3 comprises 16 residues. TCRdb's copy holds only in-frame clones and misses some; the assay was immunoSEQ multiplex PCR. This sample has a few hundred thousand clones, with 80% to 90% found just once. This study enrolled people aged about 18 to 90 from roughly 24 US geographic areas. Participant-reported clinical history was the basis for cohort assignment. Material: PBMCs or T cells enriched from blood (not recorded which). This TCR came from a man aged 18 to 30 who had recovered from COVID-19. V and J are TRBV14 and TRBJ1-6; a weak D match, TRBD1 (6 bases). CDR3 DNA: TGTGCCAGCAGCCAAGTGGGGGCGGGTGGAAATTCACCCCTCCACTTT. Its protein product is CASSQVGAGGNSPLHF. Full variable domain (remainder filled in from reference TRBV14 and TRBJ1-6): EAGVTQFPSHSVIEKGQTVTLRCDPISGHDNLYWYRRVMGKEIKFLLHFVKESKQDESGMPNNRFLAERTGGTYSTLKVQPAELEDSGVYFCASSQVGAGGNSPLHFGNGTRLTVT.